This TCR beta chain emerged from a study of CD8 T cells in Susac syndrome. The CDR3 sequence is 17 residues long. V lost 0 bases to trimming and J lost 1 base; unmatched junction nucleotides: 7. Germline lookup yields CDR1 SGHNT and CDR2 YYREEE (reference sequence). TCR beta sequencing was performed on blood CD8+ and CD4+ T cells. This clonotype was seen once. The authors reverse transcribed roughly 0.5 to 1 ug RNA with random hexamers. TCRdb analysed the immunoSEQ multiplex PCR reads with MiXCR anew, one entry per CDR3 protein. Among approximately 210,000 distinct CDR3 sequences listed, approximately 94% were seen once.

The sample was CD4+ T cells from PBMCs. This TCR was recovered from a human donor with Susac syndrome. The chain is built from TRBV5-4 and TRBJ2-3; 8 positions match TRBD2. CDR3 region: CASSLGGSGGGTDTQYF. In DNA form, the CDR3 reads TGTGCCAGCAGCTTGGGGGGGAGCGGGGGCGGCACAGATACGCAGTATTTT.